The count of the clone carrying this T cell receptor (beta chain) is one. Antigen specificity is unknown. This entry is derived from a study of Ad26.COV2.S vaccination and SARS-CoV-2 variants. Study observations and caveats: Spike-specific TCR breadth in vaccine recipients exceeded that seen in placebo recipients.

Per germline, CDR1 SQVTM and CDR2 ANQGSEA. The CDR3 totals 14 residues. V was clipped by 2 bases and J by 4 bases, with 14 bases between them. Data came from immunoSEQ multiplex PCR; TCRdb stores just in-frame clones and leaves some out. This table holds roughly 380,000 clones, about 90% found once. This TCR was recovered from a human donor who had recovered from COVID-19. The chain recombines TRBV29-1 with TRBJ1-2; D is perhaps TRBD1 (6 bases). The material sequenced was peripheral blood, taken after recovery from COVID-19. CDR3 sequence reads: CSVETGGVPYGYTF. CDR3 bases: TGCAGCGTTGAAACGGGGGGCGTACCCTATGGCTACACCTTC.